What follows are 8 T cell receptor beta chains derived from one specimen sequenced in a study of memory CD4+ T cells and cytomegalovirus serostatus. The sort gate was single viable CD3+CD4+CD8-CD45RO+ cells for memory CD4+ T cells. Clones were read by immunoSEQ multiplex PCR, and TCRdb kept only the in-frame ones, dropping some. The sample lists around 60,000 clones; 75% to 80% were seen once. The sample was memory CD4+ T cells from blood. These receptors originate from an adult in good health and CMV-seronegative.

This chain uses TRBV6-5 with TRBJ1-1; TRBD1 is a possible D gene (5 bases). V lost 7 bases, J lost 6 bases, and 21 bases lay in between. CDR1 MNHEY and CDR2 SVGAGI come from the germline V gene. The CDR3 sequence is 15 residues long. The CDR3 loop is CASITEGSRGAEAFF. The CDR3 DNA sequence: TGTGCCAGCATCACCGAGGGGAGTCGGGGGGCTGAAGCTTTCTTT.

This clone was detected only a few times. This rearrangement joins TRBV10-2 to TRBJ2-7; 8 nucleotides align to TRBD2. There are 17 residues in the CDR3. With 6 bases clipped from V and 0 bases from J, the junction kept 13 bases outside the gene matches. Germline-derived CDR1 and CDR2 are WSHSY and SAAADI. In DNA form, the CDR3 reads TGCGCCAGCAGACCACCTACTAGCGGTATTAGCTCCTACGAGCAGTACTTC. Amino acid sequence: CASRPPTSGISSYEQYF.

The V gene is TRBV27, the J gene TRBJ2-7, with TRBD1 matching 8 bases. Germline V gene data show CDR1 as MNHEY and CDR2 as SMNVEV (reference sequence). V trimming: 6 bases; J trimming: 3 bases; junction bases outside the gene matches: 7. The CDR3 consists of 14 residues. The CDR3 region is CASRPGTGGYEQYF. DNA of the CDR3: TGTGCCAGCAGACCAGGGACAGGAGGCTACGAGCAGTACTTC.

The rearrangement joins TRBV7-2 to TRBJ2-7; D is ambiguous. CDR1 and CDR2 (germline): SGHTA, FQGNSA. The length of the CDR3 is 15 residues. Trimming left V 2 bases short and J 0 bases short, with 11 bases between. The DNA of the CDR3 is TGTGCCAGCAGCTTAACTAAGCGATACTCCTACGAGCAGTACTTC. Translating it yields CASSLTKRYSYEQYF.

This clone was seen more than once but under ten times. The V and J genes are TRBV9 and TRBJ2-7; D uncertain. V was pared by 0 bases and J by 1 base, with 11 bases between. CDR3 length: 15 residues. The V gene's germline CDR1 is SGDLS and CDR2 YYNGEE. The CDR3 bases are TGTGCCAGCAGCGTAGACAGATTGGGGTCCTACGAGCAGTACTTC. This encodes CASSVDRLGSYEQYF.

This clone has only a few counts. The V call is TRBV10-1, the J call TRBJ2-7; 11 bases map to TRBD1. The V gene's germline CDR1 is WNHNN and CDR2 SYGVQD (reference sequence). CDR3 length: 15 amino acids. With 6 bases clipped from V and 4 bases from J, the junction kept 8 bases outside the gene matches. CDR3 in DNA: TGCGCCAGCAGCGAGACCGGGACAGGGGGATACGAGCAGTACTTC. It encodes CASSETGTGGYEQYF.

The chain links TRBV6-6 to TRBJ2-7, with 7 bases lining up with TRBD2. Trimming cost V 2 bases and J 2 bases; bases outside gene matches: 9. The CDR3 contains 16 residues. Germline V gives CDR1 MNHNY, CDR2 SVGAGI (reference sequence). Here the CDR3 DNA reads TGTGCCAGCAGTTACCAAGCTCCCCTAGCGGCCTACGAGCAGTACTTC. The encoded protein is CASSYQAPLAAYEQYF.

The chain has TRBV4-3 and TRBJ2-5, with D possibly being TRBD1 (5 bases). Germline V gene lookup returns CDR1 LGHNA and CDR2 YSLEER. CDR3 length: 14 amino acids. V lost 2 bases, J lost 2 bases, and 9 bases lay in between. The CDR3 here is CASSQSTGQETQYF. The CDR3 DNA follows: TGCGCCAGCAGCCAATCCACAGGACAAGAGACCCAGTACTTC.